Following are 6 T cell receptor beta chains from one sample sequenced in a study of cytomegalovirus exposure and HLA in healthy donors. Vbeta (60) and Jbeta (13) primers were used in the PCR. Only in-frame clones appear in the TCRdb table, and some are missing; sequencing was by immunoSEQ multiplex PCR. This sample has 180,000 or so clones, with over 65% found just once. The sample consisted of PBMCs. The receptors originated from a man aged 18 to 29 in good health and CMV-seronegative.

V gene TRBV14 combines with J gene TRBJ1-1; 7 nucleotides align to TRBD1. Germline V CDR1 and CDR2: SGHDN, FVKESK. CDR3 length: 15 amino acids. The ends lost 0 bases at V and 10 bases at J; junction bases unmatched: 11. This CDR3 reads CASSQDLAGHRGAFF. The CDR3 nucleotides are TGTGCCAGCAGCCAAGATCTTGCGGGCCACAGGGGAGCTTTCTTT.

The chain combines TRBV11-3 with TRBJ2-7, with 8 nucleotides matching TRBD1. J lost 3 bases, V lost 4 bases, and 8 bases had no gene match. Germline values: CDR1 SGHNT, CDR2 YENEEA. The CDR3 runs to 15 residues. CDR3: CASSSLGTGNYEQYF. The DNA of the CDR3 is TGTGCCAGCAGCTCCCTCGGGACAGGCAACTACGAGCAGTACTTC.

The chain has TRBV7-6 and TRBJ2-7; TRBD2 agrees at 7 bases. Unmatched junction bases numbered 9, after V lost 4 bases and J lost 6 bases. Germline assignment: CDR1 SGHVS and CDR2 FNYEAQ. CDR3 length equals 14 residues. The CDR3: CASSSFSGSAEQYF. CDR3 in DNA: TGTGCCAGCAGCTCGTTTAGCGGGTCGGCCGAGCAGTACTTC. Based on the CDR3 plus reference TRBV7-6 and TRBJ2-7, the full variable domain is GAGVSQSPRYKVTKRGQDVALRCDPISGHVSLYWYRQALGQGPEFLTYFNYEAQQDKSGLPNDRFSAERPEGSISTLTIQRTEQRDSAMYRCASSSFSGSAEQYFGPGTRLTVT.

The V and J genes are TRBV7-9 and TRBJ1-5, with no clear D. The germline gives CDR1 SEHNR, CDR2 FQNEAQ (reference sequence). Trimming removed 2 bases at V and 4 bases at J, with 6 bases between. The length of the CDR3 is 13 residues. The CDR3 protein is CASSLTFNQPQHF. The CDR3 coding sequence is TGTGCCAGCAGCTTAACATTTAATCAGCCCCAGCATTTT.

This clone was recorded a few times. The gene calls are TRBV15 and TRBJ1-2; tentative D call: TRBD1 (5 bases). Trimming took 5 bases from V and 5 from J, leaving 9 bases between them. The CDR3 runs to 12 residues. Germline V gene lookup returns CDR1 LNHNV and CDR2 YYDKDF (reference sequence). The CDR3 spells CATSRRDYGYTF. CDR3 nucleotide sequence: TGTGCCACCAGCCGCAGGGATTATGGCTACACCTTC.

V gene TRBV2 combines with J gene TRBJ2-4, with D maybe TRBD1 (7 bases). V was clipped by 6 bases and J by 8 bases, with 38 bases between them. Germline CDR1 and CDR2: SNHLY and FYNNEI. The CDR3 is 21 amino acids. CDR3 region: CASSTTAPGGPGTLSPYIQYF. CDR3 DNA sequence: TGTGCCAGCAGCACAACAGCTCCAGGGGGGCCCGGTACACTCTCACCCTACATTCAGTACTTC.